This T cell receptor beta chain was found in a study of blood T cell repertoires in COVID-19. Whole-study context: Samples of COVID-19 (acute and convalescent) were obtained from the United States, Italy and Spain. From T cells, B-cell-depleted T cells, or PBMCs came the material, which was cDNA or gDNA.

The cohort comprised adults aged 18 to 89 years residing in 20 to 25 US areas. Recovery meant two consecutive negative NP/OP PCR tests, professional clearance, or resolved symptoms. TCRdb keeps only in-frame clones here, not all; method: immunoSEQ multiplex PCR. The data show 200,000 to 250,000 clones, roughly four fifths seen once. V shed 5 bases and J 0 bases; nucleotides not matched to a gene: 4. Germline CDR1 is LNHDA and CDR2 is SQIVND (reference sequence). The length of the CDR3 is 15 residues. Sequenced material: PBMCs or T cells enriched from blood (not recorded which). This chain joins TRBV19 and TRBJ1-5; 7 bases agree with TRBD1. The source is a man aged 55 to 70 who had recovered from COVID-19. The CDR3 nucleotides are TGTGCCAGTAGTTCGACAGGGAATAGCAATCAGCCCCAGCATTTT. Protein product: CASSSTGNSNQPQHF.